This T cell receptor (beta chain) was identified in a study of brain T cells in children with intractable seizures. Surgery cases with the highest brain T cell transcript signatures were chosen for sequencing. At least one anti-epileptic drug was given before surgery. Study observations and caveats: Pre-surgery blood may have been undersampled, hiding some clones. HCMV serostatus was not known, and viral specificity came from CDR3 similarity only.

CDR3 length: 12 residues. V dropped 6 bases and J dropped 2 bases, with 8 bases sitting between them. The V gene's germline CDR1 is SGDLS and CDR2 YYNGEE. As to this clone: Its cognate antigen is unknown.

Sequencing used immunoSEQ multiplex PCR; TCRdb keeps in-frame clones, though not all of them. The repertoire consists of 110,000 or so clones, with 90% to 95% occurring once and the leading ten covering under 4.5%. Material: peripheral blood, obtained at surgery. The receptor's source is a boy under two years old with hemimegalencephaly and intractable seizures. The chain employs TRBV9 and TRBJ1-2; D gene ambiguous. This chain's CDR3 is CASMGGNYGYTF. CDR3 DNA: TGTGCCAGCATGGGTGGGAACTATGGCTACACCTTC.